Below, one TCR beta chain is given with its context. In the source study's methods: It was from reference gene primer amplification that nucleated cell counts were estimated. Clones were read by immunoSEQ multiplex PCR, and TCRdb kept only the in-frame ones, dropping some. That table is the source of V, J and clone size, and D and trimming were worked out from the DNA. The sample carries 150,000 to 200,000 clones, 70% to 90% recorded once. These data come from a study of blood T cell repertoires in COVID-19. Across the whole study: Acute-phase and convalescent COVID-19 samples originated in the United States, Italy and Spain. In each case, the material was cDNA or gDNA derived from T cells, B-cell-depleted T cells, or PBMCs.

From germline, CDR1 is GTSNPN and CDR2 SVGIG (reference sequence). Trimming took 4 bases from V and 2 from J, leaving 17 bases between them. This CDR3 has 16 amino acids. This TCR came from a man aged 18-30 years who had recovered from COVID-19. The chain has TRBV30 and TRBJ2-2; tentative D call: TRBD2 (5 bases). Material: peripheral blood. The CDR3 nucleotides read TGTGCCTGGAAGAGGCAGGAGGCCGCTAACACCGGGGAGCTGTTTTTT. This translates into CAWKRQEAANTGELFF.